The 24 T cell receptor beta chains below all came from one sample that was sequenced in a study of T cell responses to AZD1222 COVID-19 vaccine. Assay: immunoSEQ multiplex PCR; the TCRdb copy retains only in-frame clones and omits some. This sample has 150,000 to 200,000 clones, with 85% to 90% found just once. Sequenced material: peripheral blood, taken on day 0 of AZD1222 vaccination. The receptors derive from an adult in good health.

The J gene is TRBJ1-6, the V gene TRBV7-3; 11 nucleotides align to TRBD1. V was clipped by 4 bases and J by 4 bases; unmatched bases: 6. The length of the CDR3 is 17 residues. Germline V gene data show CDR1 as SGHTA and CDR2 as FQGTGA. CDR3 nucleotide sequence: TGTGCCAGCAGCTCGGACAGGGGGCCGCAGTATAATTCACCCCTCCACTTT. Translated, it gives CASSSDRGPQYNSPLHF. Based on the CDR3 plus reference TRBV7-3 and TRBJ1-6, the full variable domain is GAGVSQTPSNKVTEKGKYVELRCDPISGHTALYWYRQSLGQGPEFLIYFQGTGAADDSGLPNDRFFAVRPEGSVSTLKIQRTERGDSAVYLCASSSDRGPQYNSPLHFGNGTRLTVT.

This chain uses TRBV6-4 with TRBJ2-1; 7 bases fit TRBD2. The length of the CDR3 is 13 residues. With V trimmed by 4 bases and J by 8 bases, 5 bases remained unmatched. Germline V gene lookup returns CDR1 MRHNA and CDR2 SNTAGT. The CDR3 DNA reads as TGTGCCAGCAGTGGGGAGCGGGGTTATGAGCAGTTCTTC. It specifies CASSGERGYEQFF.

CDR3 nucleotide sequence: TGTGCCAGCAGTTACGCCGGGACGGAGCTTTACGAGCAGTACTTC. Protein product: CASSYAGTELYEQYF. The chain carries TRBV6-6 and TRBJ2-7; tentatively, D is TRBD1 or TRBD2 (5 bases each). Trimming removed 2 bases at V and 4 bases at J, with 15 bases between. CDR3 length: 15 residues. CDR1 is MNHNY and CDR2 is SVGAGI in the germline V gene (reference sequence).

The chain carries TRBV27 and TRBJ2-2; possibly TRBD2 for D (5 bases). The CDR3 sequence is 15 residues long. Germline lookup yields CDR1 MNHEY and CDR2 SMNVEV (reference sequence). The V gene lost 0 bases and the J gene lost 4 bases, with 9 bases spanning the gap. CDR3 sequence reads: CASSLSQAGTGELFF. The DNA for the CDR3 is TGTGCCAGCAGTTTATCCCAGGCGGGCACCGGGGAGCTGTTTTTT.

This rearrangement joins TRBV5-1 to TRBJ1-4; D not certain. The V and J ends lost 0 bases and 2 bases respectively, with 11 bases between them. This CDR3 has 16 amino acids. Germline V CDR1 and CDR2: SGHRS, YFSETQ. This CDR3 is CASSLDGGRTNEKLFF. The CDR3 DNA reads as TGCGCCAGCAGCTTGGATGGCGGACGCACTAATGAAAAACTGTTTTTT.

V is TRBV7-2 and J is TRBJ1-1, with D possibly being TRBD1 (6 bases). This CDR3 is 15 amino acids long. V lost 5 bases to trimming and J lost 1 base, with 14 bases between them. Germline V gives CDR1 SGHTA, CDR2 FQGNSA. The CDR3 DNA is TGTGCCAGCAGCCTACAGGGATCCTCGAACACTGAAGCTTTCTTT. It translates to CASSLQGSSNTEAFF. Filled out from reference TRBV7-2 and TRBJ1-1, the complete variable domain reads GAGVSQSPSNKVTEKGKDVELRCDPISGHTALYWYRQSLGQGLEFLIYFQGNSAPDKSGLPSDRFSAERTGGSVSTLTIQRTQQEDSAVYLCASSLQGSSNTEAFFGQGTRLTVV.

The rearrangement links TRBV6-5 to TRBJ1-1; perhaps TRBD1 as D (5 bases). V shed 0 bases and J shed 2 bases, with 10 bases lying between them. The germline V gene encodes CDR1 MNHEY and CDR2 SVGAGI. The CDR3 spans 15 residues. CDR3 sequence reads: CASSYSPGPNTEAFF. The CDR3 DNA follows: TGTGCCAGCAGTTACTCCCCGGGGCCCAACACTGAAGCTTTCTTT.

The V call is TRBV6-1, the J call TRBJ2-7, with D perhaps being TRBD1 or TRBD2 (5 bases each). Trimming cost V 3 bases and J 7 bases, with 16 bases left between them. Germline CDR1 MNHNS, CDR2 SASEGT. The CDR3 runs to 14 residues. CDR3 loop: CASSENRSPGEQYV. DNA of the CDR3: TGTGCCAGCAGTGAGAACAGGTCTCCGGGGGAGCAGTACGTC.

This rearrangement joins TRBV2 to TRBJ1-1; D is perhaps TRBD1 (6 bases). V shed 6 bases and J shed 0 bases, with 14 bases lying between them. Germline values: CDR1 SNHLY, CDR2 FYNNEI. The CDR3 covers 15 residues. CDR3 loop: CASRGGQTVNTEAFF. In DNA, the CDR3 is TGTGCCAGCAGGGGGGGGCAGACGGTGAACACTGAAGCTTTCTTT.

This chain connects TRBV7-2 to TRBJ2-2; a possible D gene is TRBD2 (6 bases). CDR3 size: 16 residues. Per the germline V gene, CDR1 is SGHTA and CDR2 is FQGNSA. Trimming removed 5 bases at V and 6 bases at J, with 19 bases between. The DNA of the CDR3 is TGTGCCAGCAGCAACGGGCCCGGGCGCGGGGCCGGGGAGCTGTTTTTT. It translates to CASSNGPGRGAGELFF.

J is TRBJ2-7 and V is TRBV7-9, with 10 bases matching TRBD2. With V trimmed by 5 bases and J by 4 bases, 8 bases remained unmatched. The germline V gene has CDR1 SEHNR and CDR2 FQNEAQ (reference sequence). The CDR3 length is 15 residues. The CDR3 reads CASSPRTSGHYEQYF. The CDR3 nucleotides are TGTGCCAGCAGCCCTCGGACTAGCGGCCATTACGAGCAGTACTTC.

This chain links TRBV19 with TRBJ1-6; the D gene is possibly TRBD1 (6 bases). The CDR3 is 13 amino acids. The V and J ends lost 1 base and 8 bases respectively, with 6 bases between them. Germline V lookup: CDR1 LNHDA, CDR2 SQIVND (reference sequence). Here the CDR3 reads CASSIAGDSPLHF. The CDR3 region has the DNA TGTGCCAGTAGTATAGCAGGGGATTCACCCCTCCACTTT.

This clone was seen only once. The CDR3 spells CASSDSSSGNTIYF. CDR3 nucleotides: TGCGCCAGCAGTGATTCCAGCTCTGGAAACACCATATATTTT. The chain joins TRBV10-1 to TRBJ1-3; D remains unclear. V shed 3 bases and J shed 0 bases, with 6 bases lying between them. Germline V CDR1 and CDR2: WNHNN, SYGVQD (reference sequence). The CDR3 loop spans 14 amino acids.

A word on this clone: An end of the junction does not agree with germline; a read error may underlie this. The V gene is TRBV7-2, the J gene TRBJ1-1, with 10 bases aligning to TRBD1. CDR3 length equals 16 residues. Per the germline V gene, CDR1 is SGHTA and CDR2 is FQGNSA. Here the CDR3 DNA reads TGTGCCAGCAGCTTCCGACAGGGGGCTATGAAAACTGAAGCTTTCTTT. This codes for CASSFRQGAMKTEAFF.

This clone was found once. The genes are TRBV7-6 and TRBJ2-4; 9 bases are shared with TRBD1. V lost 0 bases and J lost 7; bases outside the gene matches: 7. Per germline, CDR1 SGHVS and CDR2 FNYEAQ. This CDR3 region has 16 residues. The CDR3 region has the DNA TGTGCCAGCAGCTTAGCGTGGGACAGGGTTGGTAACATTCAGTACTTC. Residues: CASSLAWDRVGNIQYF.

The chain couples TRBV11-2 to TRBJ2-2, with 9 bases aligning to TRBD2. This CDR3 spans 18 amino acids. J gave up 2 bases and V 2 bases, and 9 bases lay outside the gene matches. Germline-derived CDR1 and CDR2 are SGHAT and FQNNGV. CDR3 protein: CASSLRIGSGGNTGELFF. The CDR3 coding sequence is TGTGCCAGCAGCTTAAGGATCGGTAGCGGGGGTAACACCGGGGAGCTGTTTTTT.

The chain combines TRBV6-5 with TRBJ1-5, with 9 bases identical to TRBD1. This CDR3 is built from 14 residues. Germline CDR1 reads MNHEY; CDR2 reads SVGAGI. Unmatched junction bases numbered 3, after V lost 5 bases and J lost 4 bases. The CDR3 coding sequence is TGTGCCAGCAGTCAGACAGGGGGTAATCAGCCCCAGCATTTT. It codes for CASSQTGGNQPQHF.

The V and J genes are TRBV25-1 and TRBJ1-5; D is possibly TRBD1 (5 bases). The V end lost 6 bases, the J end lost 0 bases, and 9 bases lay between the germline ends. CDR3 length equals 14 residues. Looked up from germline, CDR1 is MGHDK and CDR2 is SYGVNS. The CDR3 DNA follows: TGTGCCAGCAGCAGGGAGAATAGCAATCAGCCCCAGCATTTT. Translated: CASSRENSNQPQHF.

This clone was seen only once. The chain employs TRBV6-5 and TRBJ2-7, with a weak D call TRBD1 (6 bases). The germline CDR1 and CDR2 sequences are MNHEY and SVGAGI. The CDR3 sequence is 13 residues long. Trimming removed 8 bases from V and 3 bases from J, with 14 bases in between. CDR3 bases: TGTGCCAGCGGCCGGGACACGCGCTACGAGCAGTACTTC. It encodes CASGRDTRYEQYF.

V is TRBV15 and J is TRBJ2-7; D gene uncertain. V lost 3 bases, J lost 6 bases, and 9 bases lay in between. Per the germline V gene, CDR1 is LNHNV and CDR2 is YYDKDF (reference sequence). The CDR3 covers 12 residues. The CDR3 DNA follows: TGTGCCACCAGCAGGGACCGGCTCGAGCAGTACTTC. This codes for CATSRDRLEQYF.

The chain links TRBV10-3 to TRBJ1-2; no clear D gene. The CDR3 spans 12 residues. Germline-derived CDR1 and CDR2 are ENHRY and SYGVKD. V was pared by 0 bases and J by 8 bases, with 7 bases between. The CDR3 DNA is TGTGCCATCAGTGAGTCGGGGTGGGGCTACACCTTC. This translates into CAISESGWGYTF.

This clone was detected once. This rearrangement joins TRBV6-5 to TRBJ1-1; 9 bases line up with TRBD1. Germline V CDR1 and CDR2: MNHEY, SVGAGI. V was clipped by 6 bases and J by 1 base; unmatched bases: 3. The CDR3 extends over 14 amino acids. This CDR3 reads CASRRTGENTEAFF. The CDR3 DNA is TGTGCCAGCAGGAGGACAGGGGAGAACACTGAAGCTTTCTTT.

This chain uses TRBV5-4 with TRBJ2-3; the D gene is possibly TRBD1 (5 bases). This CDR3 has 16 amino acids. V was trimmed by 4 bases and J by 1 base, leaving 16 bases between them. CDR1 and CDR2 (germline): SGHNT, YYREEE (reference sequence). CDR3 coding DNA: TGTGCCAGCAGCCTGCCAAGTGGCAGGGGCACAGATACGCAGTATTTT. This translates into CASSLPSGRGTDTQYF.

V is TRBV15 and J is TRBJ1-3, with D unresolved. The CDR3 runs 16 residues. V was pared by 3 bases and J by 0 bases, with 12 bases between. The germline CDR1 and CDR2 sequences are LNHNV and YYDKDF (reference sequence). CDR3 loop: CATSSTRFGSGNTIYF. The CDR3 DNA reads as TGTGCCACCAGCAGTACAAGGTTTGGCTCTGGAAACACCATATATTTT.